Shown below are 27 T cell receptor beta chains from a single sample sequenced in a study of technical replicates of blood from four donors. This table comes from immunoSEQ multiplex PCR, and its TCRdb copy is limited to in-frame clones, with some not included. The sample has over 80,000 clones; roughly 95% are singletons. Material: T cells isolated from PBMCs. Receptors originate from a human donor in good health.

The chain employs TRBV19 and TRBJ2-7, with 14 positions matching TRBD2. Germline V gene sequence: CDR1 LNHDA, CDR2 SQIVND (reference sequence). Unmatched junction bases numbered 15, after V lost 5 bases and J lost 3 bases. There are 19 residues in the CDR3. The CDR3 here is CASSSAGTAGLAGGYEQYF. The CDR3 coding sequence is TGTGCCAGTAGTTCTGCCGGGACCGCCGGACTAGCGGGAGGCTACGAGCAGTACTTC. Full variable domain (rest looked up from reference TRBV19 and TRBJ2-7): DGGITQSPKYLFRKEGQNVTLSCEQNLNHDAMYWYRQDPGQGLRLIYYSQIVNDFQKGDIAEGYSVSREKKESFPLTVTSAQKNPTAFYLCASSSAGTAGLAGGYEQYFGPGTRLTVT.

The chain employs TRBV4-1 and TRBJ2-7; TRBD1 aligns across 8 bases. There are 15 residues in the CDR3. The junction had 7 bases not matched to a gene; V was cut back by 4 bases and J by 2 bases. Germline CDR1 MGHRA, CDR2 YSYEKL. CDR3 in DNA: TGCGCCAGCAGCCCAGGGACAGGAGGCACCTACGAGCAGTACTTC. Translating it yields CASSPGTGGTYEQYF.

The DNA for the CDR3 is TGTGCCAGCAACCTCAAATGGGGCCTGCAGTCACCCCTCCACTTT. It codes for CASNLKWGLQSPLHF. The genes are TRBV6-1 and TRBJ1-6; a possible D gene is TRBD1 (5 bases). The CDR3 contains 15 residues. V dropped 7 bases and J dropped 10 bases, with 20 bases sitting between them. Germline V CDR1 and CDR2: MNHNS, SASEGT.

The rearrangement joins TRBV9 to TRBJ2-7, with TRBD2 identical over 9 bases. V was clipped by 0 bases and J by 3 bases; unmatched bases: 7. CDR3 length: 16 amino acids. Germline values: CDR1 SGDLS, CDR2 YYNGEE. CDR3 nucleotides: TGTGCCAGCAGCGTAGAAGAAGCGGGAGGAATCTACGAGCAGTACTTC. Its translation: CASSVEEAGGIYEQYF.

CDR3 coding DNA: TGTGCCAGCAGTGGAGGGTATGGCTACACCTTC. Its protein product is CASSGGYGYTF. The rearrangement joins TRBV6-4 to TRBJ1-2, with D unresolved. Looked up from germline, CDR1 is MRHNA and CDR2 is SNTAGT. V lost 4 bases and J 5 bases, leaving 5 bases between the germline ends. CDR3 length equals 11 residues.

This clone has a single count. The chain combines TRBV7-2 with TRBJ2-5; 14 nucleotides align to TRBD2. The CDR3 has 17 amino acids. CDR1 and CDR2 (germline): SGHTA, FQGNSA. V lost 2 bases to trimming and J lost 5 bases; unmatched junction nucleotides: 7. The CDR3 loop reads CASSLRLAGGLRETQYF. The CDR3 bases are TGTGCCAGCAGCTTAAGACTAGCGGGAGGGCTTAGGGAGACCCAGTACTTC.

This chain links TRBV6-6 with TRBJ2-2, with D possibly matching TRBD1 (7 bases). Germline V CDR1 and CDR2: MNHNY, SVGAGI (reference sequence). The V end lost 7 bases, the J end lost 3 bases, and 18 bases lay between the germline ends. The CDR3 sequence is 16 residues long. This CDR3 is CASTLPGGGDTGELFF. CDR3 coding DNA: TGTGCCAGCACCCTACCAGGAGGGGGCGACACCGGGGAGCTGTTTTTT.

Here the CDR3 DNA reads TGTGCCAGCGGGACAGGGAATCCGTGGTCCGAAAAACTGTTTTTT. This gives the protein CASGTGNPWSEKLFF. This chain links TRBV28 with TRBJ1-4, with 9 bases that match TRBD1. V shed 8 bases, J shed 8 bases, and the junction held 12 bases outside the gene matches. The CDR3 has 15 amino acids. CDR1 and CDR2 from the germline V gene are MDHEN and SYDVKM.

This chain connects TRBV28 to TRBJ1-4, with 7 bases identical to TRBD1. Per the germline V gene, CDR1 is MDHEN and CDR2 is SYDVKM. With V trimmed by 4 bases and J by 12 bases, 5 bases remained unmatched. This CDR3 has 12 residues. This CDR3 reads CASSSRGRQLFF. DNA for the CDR3: TGTGCCAGCAGTTCCAGGGGGAGGCAACTGTTTTTT.

The CDR3 DNA follows: TGTGCCAGCAGCCCCGACAGGGTCCAAGAGACCCAGTACTTC. This gives the protein CASSPDRVQETQYF. The chain combines TRBV5-6 with TRBJ2-5; 7 bases are shared with TRBD1. CDR3 length equals 14 residues. J lost 1 base, V lost 4 bases, and 4 bases had no gene match. Germline CDR1 is SGHDT and CDR2 is YYEEEE.

V and J are TRBV5-7 and TRBJ2-1, with D maybe TRBD2 (5 bases). TRBV5-7 is sorted into the ORF group, with uncertain function. The CDR3 covers 15 residues. V was cut by 2 bases and J by 4 bases, with 13 bases left in between. The CDR3 DNA follows: TGTGCCAGCAGCTTAATCGGTTGGAGGTACAATGAGCAGTTCTTC. Its translation is CASSLIGWRYNEQFF.

The chain uses TRBV29-1 and TRBJ1-2; D is possibly TRBD1 (6 bases). Germline V gives CDR1 SQVTM, CDR2 ANQGSEA. The germline V and J ends were trimmed by 4 bases and 7 bases, with 16 bases remaining between them. This CDR3 has 13 residues. The DNA for the CDR3 is TGCAGCGTTGGGACAGCTGGCGACTTTGGCTACACCTTC. This encodes CSVGTAGDFGYTF.

The chain has TRBV10-3 and TRBJ1-1; 7 bases map to TRBD1. The CDR3 is 15 residues long. Germline V gives CDR1 ENHRY, CDR2 SYGVKD. The V gene end was trimmed by 3 bases and the J gene end by 1 base; junction bases not matched to a gene: 5. The CDR3 here is CAISERQGGNTEAFF. DNA of the CDR3: TGTGCCATCAGTGAACGTCAGGGGGGGAACACTGAAGCTTTCTTT.

The chain links TRBV27 to TRBJ2-1; TRBD2 aligns across 7 bases. Looked up from germline, CDR1 is MNHEY and CDR2 is SMNVEV (reference sequence). The CDR3 covers 13 residues. Trimming removed 6 bases from V and 10 bases from J; junction bases left unmatched: 9. CDR3 sequence reads: CASRRAGVDEQFF. The CDR3 nucleotides are TGTGCCAGCAGGAGGGCGGGAGTTGACGAGCAGTTCTTC.

Note on this clone: One junction end does not reproduce the germline sequence, and a read error may be involved. This chain links TRBV7-7 with TRBJ2-7; TRBD1 matches at 9 bases. The CDR3 length is 13 residues. Germline lookup yields CDR1 SSHAT and CDR2 FNYEAQ (reference sequence). The CDR3 reads CASSIQDRGEQYF. The CDR3 DNA reads TGTGCTAGCAGCATTCAGGACAGGGGAGAGCAGTACTTC.

The chain recombines TRBV18 with TRBJ2-7; D call uncertain. The length of the CDR3 is 13 residues. Germline CDR1 KGHSH, CDR2 LQKENI. The V end was cut by 3 bases, the J end by 4 bases, with 10 bases between. This CDR3 is CASSPASEYEQYF. The CDR3 coding sequence is TGTGCCAGCTCACCGGCCAGCGAATACGAGCAGTACTTC. Variable domain in full (rest from reference TRBV18 and TRBJ2-7): NAGVMQNPRHLVRRRGQEARLRCSPMKGHSHVYWYRQLPEEGLKFMVYLQKENIIDESGMPKERFSAEFPKEGPSILRIQQVVRGDSAAYFCASSPASEYEQYFGPGTRLTVT.

The V call is TRBV5-1, the J call TRBJ2-5, with TRBD2 as a possible D gene (6 bases). The CDR3 is 15 amino acids. Germline CDR1 reads SGHRS; CDR2 reads YFSETQ. V was pared by 4 bases and J by 2 bases, with 15 bases between. The CDR3 sequence: CASSSTLANQETQYF. CDR3 bases: TGCGCCAGCAGCAGCACACTAGCAAATCAAGAGACCCAGTACTTC.

The CDR3 sequence: CASSFLQGQDEQFF. The DNA of the CDR3 is TGTGCCAGCAGCTTCCTACAGGGTCAAGATGAGCAGTTCTTC. The chain has TRBV7-9 and TRBJ2-1; TRBD1 is a possible D gene (6 bases). Germline V gene sequence: CDR1 SEHNR, CDR2 FQNEAQ (reference sequence). Trimming took off 3 bases at V and 8 bases at J, with 14 bases between the two ends. CDR3 length: 14 residues. Drawing the rest from reference TRBV7-9 and TRBJ2-1, the complete variable domain is DTGVSQNPRHKITKRGQNVTFRCDPISEHNRLYWYRQTLGQGPEFLTYFQNEAQLEKSRLLSDRFSAERPKGSFSTLEIQRTEQGDSAMYLCASSFLQGQDEQFFGPGTRLTVL.

The rearrangement uses TRBV6-5 and TRBJ2-2; perhaps TRBD2 as D (5 bases). CDR3 length equals 15 residues. The V end was cut by 6 bases, the J end by 4 bases, with 15 bases between. Germline V gives CDR1 MNHEY, CDR2 SVGAGI. DNA for the CDR3: TGTGCCAGCAGCCTACTAGTCTCGAGCACCGGGGAGCTGTTTTTT. Translating it yields CASSLLVSSTGELFF.

The chain couples TRBV28 to TRBJ2-7, with 7 positions matching TRBD2. From germline, CDR1 is MDHEN and CDR2 SYDVKM. The CDR3 runs to 14 residues. V shed 6 bases, J shed 0 bases, and the junction held 5 bases outside the gene matches. The DNA of the CDR3 is TGTGCCAGCAGAACTCGGACTAGCTCCTACGAGCAGTACTTC. Residues: CASRTRTSSYEQYF.

The rearrangement links TRBV6-5 to TRBJ1-1; the D is unclear. The CDR3 has 15 residues. V shed 0 bases and J shed 4 bases, with 12 bases lying between them. Germline V CDR1 and CDR2: MNHEY, SVGAGI. CDR3 region: CASSYSPPPLTEAFF. Written as DNA, the CDR3 is TGTGCCAGCAGTTACTCTCCTCCCCCCCTCACTGAAGCTTTCTTT.

This clone appeared once. The genes are TRBV7-9 and TRBJ1-1; D gene ambiguous. V lost 1 base and J lost 1, with 10 bases in between. Germline CDR1 and CDR2: SEHNR and FQNEAQ (reference sequence). The CDR3 spans 15 residues. CDR3 coding DNA: TGTGCCAGCAGCTTAGTCCAGTACGAGAACACTGAAGCTTTCTTT. This translates into CASSLVQYENTEAFF.

This rearrangement joins TRBV6-5 to TRBJ2-7, with TRBD2 as a possible D gene (5 bases). Germline V CDR1 and CDR2: MNHEY, SVGAGI. The CDR3 sequence is 15 residues long. Trimming stripped 3 bases from V and 1 base from J, with 13 bases between. As DNA, the CDR3 is TGTGCCAGCAGTTATAGCGCTCCCATATCCTACGAGCAGTACTTC. Translation gives CASSYSAPISYEQYF.

The chain joins TRBV6-1 to TRBJ2-1; 9 bases match TRBD2. V dropped 7 bases and J dropped 4; count of bases not matched to a gene: 2. The CDR3 spans 13 residues. CDR1 is MNHNS and CDR2 is SASEGT in the germline V gene. Here the CDR3 reads CASTTSGYNEQFF. For the CDR3, the DNA is TGTGCCAGCACGACTAGCGGATACAATGAGCAGTTCTTC.

The chain uses TRBV7-2 and TRBJ2-7, with 8 bases lining up with TRBD2. The germline V gene encodes CDR1 SGHTA and CDR2 FQGNSA. V shed 8 bases and J 3 bases; nucleotides not matched to a gene: 6. The CDR3 is made up of 13 amino acids. The CDR3 reads CASQAGDFYEQYF. CDR3 nucleotide sequence: TGTGCCAGCCAAGCGGGAGATTTCTACGAGCAGTACTTC.

The chain is built from TRBV7-2 and TRBJ2-7; perhaps TRBD1 as D (6 bases). The CDR3 spans 15 residues. V dropped 5 bases and J dropped 3 bases, with 17 bases sitting between them. From germline, CDR1 is SGHTA and CDR2 FQGNSA. CDR3 region: CASSQSTGNFYEQYF. CDR3 nucleotide sequence: TGTGCCAGCAGCCAGAGTACAGGGAACTTCTACGAGCAGTACTTC.

This chain links TRBV7-2 with TRBJ2-7, with a weak D call TRBD1 (6 bases). This CDR3 region has 15 residues. Germline V gene lookup returns CDR1 SGHTA and CDR2 FQGNSA. V gave up 5 bases and J gave up 2 bases, with 16 bases separating them. In nucleotides, the CDR3 is TGTGCCAGCAGCCCAACAGGGCAGGGCGCCTACGAGCAGTACTTC. It is translated as CASSPTGQGAYEQYF.